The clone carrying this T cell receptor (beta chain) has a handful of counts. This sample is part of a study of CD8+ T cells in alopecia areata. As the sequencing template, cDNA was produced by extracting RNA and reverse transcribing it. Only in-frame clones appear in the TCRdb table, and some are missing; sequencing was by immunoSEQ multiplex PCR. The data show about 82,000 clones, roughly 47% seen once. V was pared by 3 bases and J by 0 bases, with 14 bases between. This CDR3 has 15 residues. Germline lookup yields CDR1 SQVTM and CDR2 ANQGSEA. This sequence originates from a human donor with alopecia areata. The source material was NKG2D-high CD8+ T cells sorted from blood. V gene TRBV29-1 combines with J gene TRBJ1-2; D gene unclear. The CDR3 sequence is CSVDQNEDANYGYTF. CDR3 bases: TGCAGCGTTGATCAGAATGAGGATGCTAACTATGGCTACACCTTC. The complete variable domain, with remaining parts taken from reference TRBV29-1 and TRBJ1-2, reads SAVISQKPSRDICQRGTSLTIQCQVDSQVTMMFWYRQQPGQSLTLIATANQGSEATYESGFVIDKFPISRPNLTFSTLTVSNMSPEDSSIYLCSVDQNEDANYGYTFGSGTRLTVV.